The source of this TCR beta chain is a study of cytomegalovirus exposure and HLA in healthy donors. Amplification used 60 Vbeta primers and 13 Jbeta primers. Here immunoSEQ multiplex PCR was the method, and the copy in TCRdb shows in-frame clones only, minus some. The table lists 150,000 to 200,000 clones, more than 65% of them singletons. Each donor was healthy, and each was a bone marrow donor. V was clipped by 1 base and J by 8 bases, with 9 bases between them. Germline-derived CDR1 and CDR2 are LNHNV and YYDKDF (reference sequence). The CDR3 is 13 amino acids. The sequence was obtained from a girl aged 2 to 10 in good health and CMV-seropositive. Sequencing used PBMCs. The genes are TRBV15 and TRBJ1-3; D remains ambiguous. CDR3 protein: CATSRVLRDTIYF. CDR3 DNA: TGTGCCACCAGCAGAGTCTTACGGGACACCATATATTTT.